The 28 T cell receptor beta chains reported below all come from one sample, sequenced in a study of OX40 agonist ivuxolimab in advanced cancers. The assay was immunoSEQ multiplex PCR, and TCRdb's table has in-frame clones only and misses some. This table holds 60,000 to 65,000 clones, 85% to 90% found once. The sequencing here drew on CD4+ or CD8+ T cells sorted from blood, taken in a trial of the OX40 agonist ivuxolimab. The receptors shown here come from an adult with an advanced solid tumor such as melanoma, head and neck, liver or kidney cancer.

V usage is TRBV27 and J usage is TRBJ2-1; 7 nucleotides line up with TRBD2. The germline V gene has CDR1 MNHEY and CDR2 SMNVEV (reference sequence). V lost 5 bases to trimming and J lost 6 bases; unmatched junction nucleotides: 19. This CDR3 is built from 18 residues. The CDR3 DNA sequence: TGTGCCAGCAGTCCATCTAGCGGATTGATCCAGCCAATCAATGAGCAGTTCTTC. This encodes CASSPSSGLIQPINEQFF.

The chain carries TRBV7-9 and TRBJ2-7, with 12 nucleotides matching TRBD2. The junction had 4 bases not matched to a gene; V was cut back by 5 bases and J by 2 bases. The length of the CDR3 is 15 residues. In germline, CDR1 is SEHNR, CDR2 FQNEAQ (reference sequence). The CDR3 region has the DNA TGTGCCAGCAGCGAACGACTAGCGGGGGCCTACGAGCAGTACTTC. Amino acids: CASSERLAGAYEQYF.

This clone was observed a single time. The chain combines TRBV10-3 with TRBJ1-5; 10 bases fit TRBD1. The CDR3 spans 16 residues. V dropped 3 bases and J dropped 1; count of bases not matched to a gene: 3. The germline V gene encodes CDR1 ENHRY and CDR2 SYGVKD. The chain's CDR3 is CAISDQGQGSNQPQHF. The CDR3 DNA reads as TGTGCCATCAGTGACCAGGGACAGGGGAGCAATCAGCCCCAGCATTTT.

This chain uses TRBV9 with TRBJ2-7; 11 bases are a match to TRBD2. Germline CDR1 is SGDLS and CDR2 is YYNGEE. J was trimmed by 2 bases and V by 4 bases; bases with no gene match: 8. The CDR3 is 16 residues long. CDR3 sequence: CASSPLGSGGAYEQYF. The CDR3, as DNA: TGTGCCAGCAGCCCGTTGGGTAGCGGGGGGGCCTACGAGCAGTACTTC.

CDR3 sequence (DNA): TGTGCCAGCAGGCAAATGAGCACAGATACGCAGTATTTT. Residues: CASRQMSTDTQYF. The chain employs TRBV2 and TRBJ2-3; D is uncertain. The ends were cut back, 6 bases at V and 0 bases at J, with 7 bases in the middle. The V gene's germline CDR1 is SNHLY and CDR2 FYNNEI. The CDR3 spans 13 residues.

The chain has TRBV28 and TRBJ1-1; D might be TRBD1 (6 bases). This CDR3 is built from 14 residues. V was pared by 2 bases and J by 3 bases, with 10 bases between. The germline V gene has CDR1 MDHEN and CDR2 SYDVKM. For the CDR3, the DNA is TGTGCCAGCAGTTTAGGGGGGGCCTACACTGAAGCTTTCTTT. This gives the protein CASSLGGAYTEAFF.

The V call is TRBV11-2, the J call TRBJ2-7, with 10 bases aligning to TRBD2. CDR3 length: 14 amino acids. V shed 4 bases, J shed 7 bases, and the junction held 7 bases outside the gene matches. Germline CDR1 and CDR2: SGHAT and FQNNGV. CDR3 in DNA: TGTGCCAGCAGCTCAACTAGCGGGATCTGGGAGCAGTACTTC. Its translation is CASSSTSGIWEQYF.

The genes are TRBV6-1 and TRBJ2-3; weak D call: TRBD1 (6 bases). The V gene's germline CDR1 is MNHNS and CDR2 SASEGT. The length of the CDR3 is 14 residues. With 7 bases removed from V and 2 bases from J, the gap between germline ends came to 13 bases. The CDR3: CASMGAQTTDTQYF. In DNA, the CDR3 is TGTGCCAGCATGGGGGCGCAGACCACAGATACGCAGTATTTT.

This chain joins TRBV5-4 and TRBJ2-1, with a tentative D call TRBD1 (6 bases). CDR1 is SGHNT and CDR2 is YYREEE in the germline V gene (reference sequence). This CDR3 comprises 15 residues. Trimming pared 1 base from V and 6 bases from J, leaving 14 bases between. CDR3 sequence (DNA): TGTGCCAGCAGCTTGAGGGATGTAGGGGGCAATGAGCAGTTCTTC. Protein: CASSLRDVGGNEQFF.

This clone was detected ten times or more. The V and J genes are TRBV28 and TRBJ2-1; unclear D gene. The germline gives CDR1 MDHEN, CDR2 SYDVKM. V gave up 3 bases and J gave up 12 bases, with 12 bases separating them. This CDR3 has 12 residues. The CDR3 bases are TGTGCCAGCAGTTTGTTCGGTTTTGGGCAGTTCTTC. Its translation: CASSLFGFGQFF.

The gene calls are TRBV9 and TRBJ2-2; no clear D. This CDR3 is 12 amino acids long. Per the germline V gene, CDR1 is SGDLS and CDR2 is YYNGEE. V was shortened by 4 bases and J by 9 bases, with 10 bases between the two germline ends. In DNA, the CDR3 is TGTGCCAGCAGCCCAGGAATGAGGGAGCTGTTTTTT. Translating it yields CASSPGMRELFF.

This chain uses TRBV18 with TRBJ2-7, with D perhaps matching TRBD1 (5 bases). Germline CDR1 KGHSH, CDR2 LQKENI. The CDR3 sequence is 14 residues long. V was shortened by 3 bases and J by 4 bases, with 13 bases between the two germline ends. The CDR3 nucleotides read TGTGCCAGCTCACCCGACAGATCCCATTACGAGCAGTACTTC. Encoded protein: CASSPDRSHYEQYF.

CDR3 loop: CATSFGEAKAFF. The CDR3 nucleotides are TGTGCCACCTCCTTTGGAGAGGCCAAAGCTTTCTTT. J is TRBJ1-1 and V is TRBV11-2; D not certain. This CDR3 has 12 amino acids. Germline assignment: CDR1 SGHAT and CDR2 FQNNGV. V lost 10 bases, J lost 9 bases, and 18 bases lay in between.

The V call is TRBV4-1, the J call TRBJ2-3; tentatively, D is TRBD2 (6 bases). Trimming took 5 bases from V and 0 from J, leaving 21 bases between them. Germline CDR1 is MGHRA and CDR2 is YSYEKL. The CDR3 consists of 18 residues. The CDR3 is CASSSRPVTRESTDTQYF. DNA for the CDR3: TGCGCCAGCAGCTCCCGACCTGTGACTAGGGAAAGCACAGATACGCAGTATTTT.

The rearrangement uses TRBV11-2 and TRBJ1-1, with 7 bases fitting TRBD1. V lost 4 bases and J lost 3; bases outside the gene matches: 5. The V gene's germline CDR1 is SGHAT and CDR2 FQNNGV. This CDR3 contains 14 residues. CDR3 DNA: TGTGCCAGCAGCTCTACGACAGGGTACACTGAAGCTTTCTTT. Its protein is CASSSTTGYTEAFF.

The chain links TRBV7-2 to TRBJ1-2, with 7 bases matching TRBD1. V shed 5 bases and J 2 bases; nucleotides not matched to a gene: 2. The CDR3 is 13 residues long. The germline CDR1 and CDR2 sequences are SGHTA and FQGNSA. CDR3: CASSVTGNYGYTF. The CDR3, as DNA: TGTGCCAGCAGCGTGACAGGGAACTATGGCTACACCTTC.

The CDR3 nucleotides are TGTGCCAGCAGTTACTTTACAGGGACAGATACGCAGTATTTT. It translates to CASSYFTGTDTQYF. The chain links TRBV6-6 to TRBJ2-3, with D maybe TRBD1 (6 bases). In germline, CDR1 is MNHNY, CDR2 SVGAGI (reference sequence). V was shortened by 1 base and J by 3 bases, with 8 bases between the two germline ends. The CDR3 extends over 14 amino acids.

The rearrangement joins TRBV27 to TRBJ1-4; 11 bases are shared with TRBD1. Germline CDR1 is MNHEY and CDR2 is SMNVEV (reference sequence). The CDR3 has 15 amino acids. V trimming: 5 bases; J trimming: 8 bases; junction bases outside the gene matches: 7. The CDR3 reads CASSQGQGGYEKLFF. The CDR3, as DNA: TGTGCCAGCAGTCAGGGACAGGGGGGATACGAAAAACTGTTTTTT.

The rearrangement uses TRBV7-9 and TRBJ2-1; a weak D match, TRBD2 (6 bases). The V and J ends lost 5 bases and 13 bases respectively, with 15 bases between them. The CDR3 consists of 12 residues. Germline-derived CDR1 and CDR2 are SEHNR and FQNEAQ (reference sequence). For the CDR3, the DNA is TGTGCCAGCAGCGGTTCGGGACTGCCACAGTTCTTC. Protein: CASSGSGLPQFF. Combining the CDR3 with reference TRBV7-9 and TRBJ2-1 gives the whole variable domain DTGVSQNPRHKITKRGQNVTFRCDPISEHNRLYWYRQTLGQGPEFLTYFQNEAQLEKSRLLSDRFSAERPKGSFSTLEIQRTEQGDSAMYLCASSGSGLPQFFGPGTRLTVL.

The chain is built from TRBV7-3 and TRBJ1-3; tentative D call: TRBD1 (6 bases). Looked up from germline, CDR1 is SGHTA and CDR2 is FQGTGA. V was cut by 2 bases and J by 4 bases, with 12 bases left in between. This CDR3 comprises 15 residues. The CDR3 sequence: CASSLLPGAGNTIYF. CDR3 nucleotides: TGTGCCAGCAGCTTACTTCCGGGGGCCGGAAACACCATATATTTT.

In its sample, this clone was seen a few times. The chain has TRBV2 and TRBJ2-7; 8 bases map to TRBD1. The CDR3 spans 14 residues. J was trimmed by 2 bases and V by 6 bases; bases with no gene match: 6. Germline V gene data show CDR1 as SNHLY and CDR2 as FYNNEI. The CDR3 protein is CASRRTGWAYEQYF. The CDR3 DNA reads as TGTGCCAGCAGACGGACAGGGTGGGCCTACGAGCAGTACTTC. Drawing the rest from reference TRBV2 and TRBJ2-7, the complete variable domain is EPEVTQTPSHQVTQMGQEVILRCVPISNHLYFYWYRQILGQKVEFLVSFYNNEISEKSEIFDDQFSVERPDGSNFTLKIRSTKLEDSAMYFCASRRTGWAYEQYFGPGTRLTVT.

The V and J genes are TRBV5-4 and TRBJ2-7, with 9 bases identical to TRBD1. Looked up from germline, CDR1 is SGHNT and CDR2 is YYREEE (reference sequence). CDR3 size: 13 residues. V dropped 4 bases and J dropped 2; count of bases not matched to a gene: 1. The CDR3 nucleotides are TGTGCCAGCAGCCGGGACAGGGCCTACGAGCAGTACTTC. Protein sequence: CASSRDRAYEQYF.

The chain uses TRBV6-4 and TRBJ2-4; D possibly corresponds to TRBD1 (5 bases). Germline V gene data show CDR1 as MRHNA and CDR2 as SNTAGT. The CDR3 covers 15 residues. V dropped 7 bases and J dropped 3 bases, with 16 bases sitting between them. The CDR3 DNA follows: TGTGCCAGCAAAATGGAAGGGGTCGGCAAAAACATTCAGTACTTC. Its protein is CASKMEGVGKNIQYF.

The rearrangement joins TRBV7-3 to TRBJ2-1; 7 nucleotides match TRBD1. This CDR3 spans 15 amino acids. Per the germline V gene, CDR1 is SGHTA and CDR2 is FQGTGA. V gave up 5 bases and J gave up 4 bases; unmatched junction bases: 8. DNA of the CDR3: TGTGCCAGCAGCCCCCGAAGGGGGCCGTACAATGAGCAGTTCTTC. As protein: CASSPRRGPYNEQFF.

The chain employs TRBV6-1 and TRBJ2-5; a weak D match, TRBD1 (6 bases). Gene TRBJ2-7 matches the end of the DNA better, so the J call may be wrong. CDR3 size: 11 residues. Germline values: CDR1 MNHNS, CDR2 SASEGT. As DNA, the CDR3 is TGTGCCAGCAAGCAGGGGTACGAGCAGTACTTC. It translates to CASKQGYEQYF.

V is TRBV25-1 and J is TRBJ1-6; the match to TRBD1 covers 10 bases. V dropped 7 bases and J dropped 7; count of bases not matched to a gene: 4. CDR3 length: 14 amino acids. Germline-derived CDR1 and CDR2 are MGHDK and SYGVNS. CDR3 in amino acids: CASTLGQGNSPLHF. The CDR3 nucleotides are TGTGCCAGCACCTTGGGACAGGGGAATTCACCCCTCCACTTT.

The chain uses TRBV4-1 and TRBJ2-5; TRBD2 aligns across 7 bases. This CDR3 has 14 amino acids. The germline V gene encodes CDR1 MGHRA and CDR2 YSYEKL. V gave up 3 bases and J gave up 4 bases; unmatched junction bases: 5. CDR3 in amino acids: CASSHRAGVETQYF. The CDR3 coding sequence is TGCGCCAGCAGCCATCGTGCGGGAGTAGAGACCCAGTACTTC.

The chain combines TRBV14 with TRBJ1-1, with D hard to call. Deletions cut 4 bases from V and 4 bases from J, with 13 bases between. Germline CDR1 reads SGHDN; CDR2 reads FVKESK. This CDR3 is built from 14 residues. CDR3 coding DNA: TGTGCCAGCAGCCCCTTGGGGTACAGCACTGAAGCTTTCTTT. This codes for CASSPLGYSTEAFF.